The subject of this entry is one T cell receptor (beta chain). The antigen remains undetermined. The data stem from a study of OX40 agonist ivuxolimab in advanced cancers. Across the study: Patients got intravenous ivuxolimab at 0.01 to 10 mg/kg every 2 weeks. Dose-escalation patients' cancers were hepatocellular carcinoma, melanoma, renal cell or head and neck cancer. Patients were roughly 83% male with ages about 23 to 79, mean about 65.

Data came from immunoSEQ multiplex PCR; TCRdb stores just in-frame clones and leaves some out. The table lists some 74,000 clones, roughly 88% of them singletons, with more than 0.75% in the top ten. The study, taken as a whole, reports: On average, CD8+ T cells showed a greater number of expanded clones than CD4+.

V was clipped by 5 bases and J by 0 bases, with 16 bases between them. The CDR3 loop spans 16 amino acids. Germline values: CDR1 SGHTA, CDR2 FQGNSA. The J gene is TRBJ1-1, the V gene TRBV7-2; D possibly corresponds to TRBD1 (6 bases). This clonotype originated in an adult with an advanced solid tumor such as melanoma, head and neck, liver or kidney cancer. Sequencing used CD4+ or CD8+ T cells sorted from blood, obtained in a trial of the OX40 agonist ivuxolimab. The CDR3 nucleotides read TGTGCCAGCAGCCCAGCGGGGGGGCGGGTGAACACTGAAGCTTTCTTT. Its protein product is CASSPAGGRVNTEAFF.